This entry lists 30 T cell receptor beta chains sequenced from one sample in a study of CD8+ T cells in alopecia areata. After isolation, RNA underwent reverse transcription to generate cDNA as the sequencing template. The data were produced by immunoSEQ multiplex PCR, yet TCRdb's version contains in-frame clones alone and is incomplete. Of 140,000 to 150,000 clones in the sample, about 60% were seen once. This material consisted of CD4+ T cells sorted from blood, taken at week 0. Source of these receptors: a human donor with alopecia areata.

This sequence joins TRBV2 and TRBJ1-1; TRBD1 matches 7 bases. The CDR3 has 12 amino acids. Germline CDR1 and CDR2: SNHLY and FYNNEI. After removal of 6 bases from V and 5 bases from J, the junction contained 3 bases not matched to a gene. CDR3 residues: CASRPGGTEAFF. CDR3 sequence (DNA): TGTGCCAGCAGGCCAGGGGGGACTGAAGCTTTCTTT.

The chain recombines TRBV5-4 with TRBJ2-3, with a possible D match to TRBD1 (6 bases). The CDR3 consists of 14 residues. Per the germline V gene, CDR1 is SGHNT and CDR2 is YYREEE (reference sequence). The germline V and J ends were trimmed by 4 bases and 6 bases, with 15 bases remaining between them. CDR3 region: CASSVTGPGDTQYF. The CDR3 bases are TGTGCCAGCAGCGTCACAGGGCCCGGGGATACGCAGTATTTT. Filled out from reference TRBV5-4 and TRBJ2-3, the complete variable domain reads ETGVTQSPTHLIKTRGQQVTLRCSSQSGHNTVSWYQQALGQGPQFIFQYYREEENGRGNFPPRFSGLQFPNYSSELNVNALELDDSALYLCASSVTGPGDTQYFGPGTRLTVL.

This clone showed up just a few times. V gene TRBV30 combines with J gene TRBJ1-4, with D tentatively TRBD1 (6 bases). Germline CDR1 and CDR2: GTSNPN and SVGIG (reference sequence). The CDR3 extends over 14 amino acids. V was shortened by 0 bases and J by 6 bases, with 11 bases between the two germline ends. The CDR3 region is CAWSVWGPDEKLFF. The CDR3 nucleotides read TGTGCCTGGAGTGTTTGGGGGCCTGATGAAAAACTGTTTTTT.

This clone was observed a few times. The CDR3 region has the DNA TGCAGCGTTGAAGTTTGGACAAACTATGGCTACACCTTC. It translates to CSVEVWTNYGYTF. The chain couples TRBV29-1 to TRBJ1-2, with a tentative D call TRBD1 (5 bases). The CDR3 covers 13 residues. Trimming removed 1 base at V and 2 bases at J, with 8 bases between. The germline CDR1 and CDR2 sequences are SQVTM and ANQGSEA.

Details on this clone: An end of the junction does not agree with germline; a read error may underlie this. The chain has TRBV6-5 and TRBJ1-1; 8 nucleotides align to TRBD1. The CDR3 contains 12 residues. The V gene's germline CDR1 is MNHEY and CDR2 SVGAGI. Here the CDR3 DNA reads TGTGCCAGCAGTTACTCGGGACAGGAGTTGCTCTTT. This translates into CASSYSGQELLF.

The chain links TRBV30 to TRBJ1-2; D may be TRBD1 (5 bases). Germline CDR1 is GTSNPN and CDR2 is SVGIG (reference sequence). The CDR3 sequence is 13 residues long. V shed 3 bases and J shed 3 bases, with 11 bases lying between them. The DNA for the CDR3 is TGTGCCTGGAGCGCATTGACAGACTATGGCTACACCTTC. Amino acids: CAWSALTDYGYTF.

This chain uses TRBV4-1 with TRBJ2-2; unclear D gene. With 1 base removed from V and 4 bases from J, the gap between germline ends came to 13 bases. Germline values: CDR1 MGHRA, CDR2 YSYEKL. The CDR3 has 16 amino acids. The CDR3 DNA sequence: TGCGCCAGCAGCCAAGCGGCTGCAGCCACCACCGGGGAGCTGTTTTTT. It yields the protein CASSQAAAATTGELFF.

V is TRBV4-2 and J is TRBJ1-5, with D tentatively TRBD1 (6 bases). Germline CDR1 is LGHNA and CDR2 is YNFKEQ. V was clipped by 2 bases and J by 0 bases, with 17 bases between them. The CDR3 sequence is 18 residues long. CDR3 sequence reads: CASSQTTGRAISNQPQHF. The CDR3 DNA reads as TGTGCCAGCAGCCAAACGACAGGAAGAGCTATTAGCAATCAGCCCCAGCATTTT.

The chain couples TRBV5-1 to TRBJ1-6, with unresolved D. The CDR3 has 13 amino acids. Germline V CDR1 and CDR2: SGHRS, YFSETQ. Trimming took off 0 bases at V and 7 bases at J, with 5 bases between the two ends. CDR3 sequence: CASSLVENSPLHF. CDR3 DNA sequence: TGCGCCAGCAGCTTGGTGGAGAATTCACCCCTCCACTTT. The full variable domain, rest sourced from reference TRBV5-1 and TRBJ1-6, is KAGVTQTPRYLIKTRGQQVTLSCSPISGHRSVSWYQQTPGQGLQFLFEYFSETQRNKGNFPGRFSGRQFSNSRSEMNVSTLELGDSALYLCASSLVENSPLHFGNGTRLTVT.

This clone was seen only a few times. The chain links TRBV7-2 to TRBJ1-2; TRBD1 aligns across 7 bases. This CDR3 region has 12 residues. J was trimmed by 11 bases and V by 6 bases; bases with no gene match: 9. Germline V CDR1 and CDR2: SGHTA, FQGNSA. CDR3 region: CASRPDRAPYTF. The CDR3 DNA follows: TGTGCCAGCAGACCAGACAGGGCCCCGTACACCTTC.

This clone was seen only a few times. The V and J genes are TRBV10-3 and TRBJ2-6; D uncertain. Germline CDR1 is ENHRY and CDR2 is SYGVKD. The CDR3 is made up of 14 amino acids. The V end lost 3 bases, the J end lost 0 bases, and 3 bases lay between the germline ends. DNA of the CDR3: TGTGCCATCAGTGACCCCTCTGGGGCCAACGTCCTGACTTTC. This gives the protein CAISDPSGANVLTF.

The chain links TRBV30 to TRBJ2-7; 10 bases are shared with TRBD1. The CDR3 extends over 17 amino acids. Trimming removed 2 bases from V and 0 bases from J; junction bases left unmatched: 10. CDR1 and CDR2 from the germline V gene are GTSNPN and SVGIG (reference sequence). The CDR3 here is CAWSLLGQGPSSYEQYF. The CDR3 nucleotides are TGTGCCTGGAGTTTACTGGGACAGGGGCCGAGCTCCTACGAGCAGTACTTC.

Comments on this clone: At the DNA level, this CDR3 is encoded by other sequences in the same sample as well. This chain joins TRBV29-1 and TRBJ1-1; D is undetermined. The V gene lost 4 bases and the J gene lost 0 bases, with 9 bases spanning the gap. Germline-derived CDR1 and CDR2 are SQVTM and ANQGSEA. The CDR3 spans 13 residues. The CDR3, as DNA: TGCAGCGTTGCAGGTCAGTTGAACACTGAAGCTTTCTTT. It encodes CSVAGQLNTEAFF.

The rearrangement links TRBV27 to TRBJ2-7; 7 bases fit TRBD2. V trimming: 4 bases; J trimming: 1 base; junction bases outside the gene matches: 25. The CDR3 has 21 amino acids. Germline V gene lookup returns CDR1 MNHEY and CDR2 SMNVEV (reference sequence). The chain's CDR3 is CASSSGPSGSGNPTPSYEQYF. CDR3 nucleotides: TGTGCCAGCAGTTCTGGGCCGTCCGGGAGCGGGAACCCGACTCCGTCCTACGAGCAGTACTTC.

The V call is TRBV7-8, the J call TRBJ2-3; 14 nucleotides match TRBD2. Trimming removed 5 bases from V and 0 bases from J; junction bases left unmatched: 7. The CDR3 covers 18 residues. Germline CDR1 SGHVS, CDR2 FQNEAQ. CDR3 coding DNA: TGTGCCAGCAGCGATCTCGGGACTAGCGGGGGTAGCACAGATACGCAGTATTTT. Protein sequence: CASSDLGTSGGSTDTQYF.

This chain links TRBV23-1 with TRBJ2-2, with D possibly matching TRBD1 (6 bases). TRBV23-1 is identified as an open reading frame with a role that is uncertain. The CDR3 totals 15 residues. Between the trimmed V and J ends, which lost 4 bases and 7 bases, there was a span of 16 bases. CDR3 DNA: TGCGCCAGCAGTCCACTCCACAGGGAGAGCGGGGAGCTGTTTTTT. Translated, it gives CASSPLHRESGELFF.

This clone has more than one count but fewer than ten. The chain has TRBV25-1 and TRBJ1-2; TRBD1 is a possible D gene (5 bases). Germline loops: CDR1 MGHDK, CDR2 SYGVNS. The CDR3 is 12 amino acids. Trimming left V 3 bases short and J 4 bases short, with 6 bases between. The CDR3 DNA reads as TGTGCCAGCAGTGAGGGGCTCTATGGCTACACCTTC. Amino acids: CASSEGLYGYTF.

This clone was detected only a few times. The V call is TRBV5-1, the J call TRBJ1-5; TRBD1 matches 8 bases. There are 15 residues in the CDR3. Germline CDR1 SGHRS, CDR2 YFSETQ. Losses at the gene ends were 4 bases for V and 4 bases for J; bases not matched to a gene: 7. The CDR3 sequence: CASSEGQGGNQPQHF. The CDR3 DNA is TGCGCCAGCAGCGAAGGACAGGGAGGGAATCAGCCCCAGCATTTT.

The chain recombines TRBV2 with TRBJ2-3; 9 nucleotides align to TRBD2. The germline gives CDR1 SNHLY, CDR2 FYNNEI. This CDR3 has 15 residues. V shed 7 bases, J shed 5 bases, and the junction held 10 bases outside the gene matches. This chain's CDR3 is CASISVGLALDTQYF. DNA for the CDR3: TGTGCCAGCATTAGTGTGGGACTAGCTTTAGATACGCAGTATTTT.

This clone was seen a single time. The chain joins TRBV2 to TRBJ1-5; no reliable D call. Germline CDR1 reads SNHLY; CDR2 reads FYNNEI. The V end was cut by 0 bases, the J end by 3 bases, with 9 bases between. The CDR3 extends over 15 amino acids. CDR3 sequence reads: CASSEATGYNQPQHF. CDR3 nucleotide sequence: TGTGCCAGCAGTGAAGCTACCGGATACAATCAGCCCCAGCATTTT.

This rearrangement joins TRBV10-3 to TRBJ2-1; possibly TRBD2 for D (5 bases). Trimming stripped 0 bases from V and 0 bases from J, with 9 bases between. The CDR3 sequence is 16 residues long. Germline CDR1 reads ENHRY; CDR2 reads SYGVKD. DNA of the CDR3: TGTGCCATCAGTGAGTCCACGGGGAGCTCCTACAATGAGCAGTTCTTC. Translation gives CAISESTGSSYNEQFF.

The CDR3 nucleotides are TGTGCCAGCTCATGGGCAGGCTCGAACACTGAAGCTTTCTTT. It yields the protein CASSWAGSNTEAFF. This rearrangement joins TRBV18 to TRBJ1-1; D unresolved. Germline V lookup: CDR1 KGHSH, CDR2 LQKENI. The CDR3 has 14 amino acids. Trimming pared 5 bases from V and 1 base from J, leaving 11 bases between.

The V and J genes are TRBV29-1 and TRBJ1-1; TRBD1 might be the D (5 bases). Looked up from germline, CDR1 is SQVTM and CDR2 is ANQGSEA. The CDR3 covers 14 residues. Trimming took 4 bases from V and 4 from J, leaving 16 bases between them. The CDR3 region has the DNA TGCAGCGTTGCCTACTCCAAAAGGGGCACTGAAGCTTTCTTT. It encodes CSVAYSKRGTEAFF.

This clone was recorded a few times. The chain carries TRBV27 and TRBJ2-6, with D hard to call. The germline V and J ends were trimmed by 2 bases and 2 bases, with 10 bases remaining between them. Germline-derived CDR1 and CDR2 are MNHEY and SMNVEV (reference sequence). The CDR3 extends over 16 amino acids. The CDR3 DNA reads TGTGCCAGCAGTTTAAACTCGGCGGCTGGGGCCAACGTCCTGACTTTC. As protein: CASSLNSAAGANVLTF.

This clone came up once. The chain carries TRBV29-1 and TRBJ2-4; no definite D call. Germline CDR1 SQVTM, CDR2 ANQGSEA. The ends were cut back, 3 bases at V and 2 bases at J, with 8 bases in the middle. This CDR3 region has 13 residues. CDR3 DNA: TGCAGCGTTGAGAGAACAACCAAAAACATTCAGTACTTC. Translating gives CSVERTTKNIQYF. Full variable domain (rest looked up from reference TRBV29-1 and TRBJ2-4): SAVISQKPSRDICQRGTSLTIQCQVDSQVTMMFWYRQQPGQSLTLIATANQGSEATYESGFVIDKFPISRPNLTFSTLTVSNMSPEDSSIYLCSVERTTKNIQYFGAGTRLSVL.

The chain uses TRBV19 and TRBJ2-4; 8 bases map to TRBD1. Germline CDR1 is LNHDA and CDR2 is SQIVND (reference sequence). The CDR3 sequence is 14 residues long. The junction had 6 bases not matched to a gene; V was cut back by 4 bases and J by 7 bases. This CDR3 reads CASSNRQGKNIQYF. In nucleotides, the CDR3 is TGTGCCAGTAGTAACCGACAGGGGAAGAACATTCAGTACTTC.

This clone was observed once. This chain uses TRBV7-9 with TRBJ1-5; D is unresolved. In germline, CDR1 is SEHNR, CDR2 FQNEAQ (reference sequence). This CDR3 spans 14 amino acids. With 1 base removed from V and 4 bases from J, the gap between germline ends came to 8 bases. The CDR3 loop reads CASSLGRGNQPQHF. The CDR3 DNA reads as TGTGCCAGCAGCTTAGGGAGAGGAAATCAGCCCCAGCATTTT.

The chain joins TRBV2 to TRBJ2-7; D possibly matches TRBD1 or TRBD2 (5 bases each). Germline V gives CDR1 SNHLY, CDR2 FYNNEI. The CDR3 contains 12 residues. Between the trimmed V and J ends, which lost 6 bases and 7 bases, there was a span of 13 bases. This CDR3 is CASSRDLGEQYF. CDR3 sequence (DNA): TGTGCCAGCAGCAGGGACCTCGGGGAGCAGTACTTC. Full variable domain (outside the CDR3, taken from reference TRBV2 and TRBJ2-7): EPEVTQTPSHQVTQMGQEVILRCVPISNHLYFYWYRQILGQKVEFLVSFYNNEISEKSEIFDDQFSVERPDGSNFTLKIRSTKLEDSAMYFCASSRDLGEQYFGPGTRLTVT.

V usage is TRBV4-1 and J usage is TRBJ1-2; the D is unclear. The CDR3 length is 17 residues. Trimming took 0 bases from V and 0 from J, leaving 14 bases between them. Germline lookup yields CDR1 MGHRA and CDR2 YSYEKL. The CDR3 protein is CASSQDPTVLSNYGYTF. The CDR3 DNA is TGCGCCAGCAGCCAAGATCCAACGGTACTATCTAACTATGGCTACACCTTC.

This clone was counted a few times. The chain carries TRBV7-9 and TRBJ1-5; D may be TRBD1 (5 bases). This CDR3 has 15 residues. Trimming removed 5 bases from V and 3 bases from J, with 14 bases in between. From germline, CDR1 is SEHNR and CDR2 FQNEAQ (reference sequence). The CDR3 DNA reads TGTGCCAGCAGCGCGTGGGACGGCTTCAATCAGCCCCAGCATTTT. The encoded protein is CASSAWDGFNQPQHF.